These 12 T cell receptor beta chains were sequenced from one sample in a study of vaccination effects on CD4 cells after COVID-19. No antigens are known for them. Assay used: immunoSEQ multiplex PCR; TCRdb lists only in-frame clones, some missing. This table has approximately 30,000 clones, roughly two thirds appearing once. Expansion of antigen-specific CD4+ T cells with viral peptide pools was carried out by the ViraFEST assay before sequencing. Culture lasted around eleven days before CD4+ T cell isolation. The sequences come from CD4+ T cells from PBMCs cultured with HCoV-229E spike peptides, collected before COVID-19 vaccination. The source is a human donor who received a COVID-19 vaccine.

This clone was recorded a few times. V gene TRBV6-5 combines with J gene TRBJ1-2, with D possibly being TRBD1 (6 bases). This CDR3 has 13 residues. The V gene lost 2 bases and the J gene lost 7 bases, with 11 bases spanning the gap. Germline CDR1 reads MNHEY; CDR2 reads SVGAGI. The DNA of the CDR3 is TGTGCCAGCAGTTACCTCGACAGGTCTGGCTACACCTTC. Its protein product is CASSYLDRSGYTF.

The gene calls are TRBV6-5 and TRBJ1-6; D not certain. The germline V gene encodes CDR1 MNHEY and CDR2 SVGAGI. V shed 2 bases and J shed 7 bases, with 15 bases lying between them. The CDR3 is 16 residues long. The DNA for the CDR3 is TGTGCCAGCAGTTACCGAGGCGATCCTCCGAATTCACCCCTCCACTTT. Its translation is CASSYRGDPPNSPLHF.

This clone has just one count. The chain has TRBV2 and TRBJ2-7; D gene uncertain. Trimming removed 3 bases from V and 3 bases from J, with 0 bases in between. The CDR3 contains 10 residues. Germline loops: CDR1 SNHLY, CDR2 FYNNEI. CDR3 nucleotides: TGTGCCAGCAGTGACTACGAGCAGTACTTC. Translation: CASSDYEQYF.

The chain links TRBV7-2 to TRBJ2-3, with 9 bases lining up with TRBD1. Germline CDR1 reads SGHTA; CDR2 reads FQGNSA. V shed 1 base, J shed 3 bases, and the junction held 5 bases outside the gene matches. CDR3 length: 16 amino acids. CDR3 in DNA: TGTGCCAGCAGCTTAGATGGGACAGGGATAACAGATACGCAGTATTTT. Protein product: CASSLDGTGITDTQYF.

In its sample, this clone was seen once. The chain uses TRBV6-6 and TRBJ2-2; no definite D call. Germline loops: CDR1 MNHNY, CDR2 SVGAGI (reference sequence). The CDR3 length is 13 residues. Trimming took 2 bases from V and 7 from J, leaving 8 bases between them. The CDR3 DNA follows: TGTGCCAGCAGTTACGAAGGCGTCGGGGAGCTGTTTTTT. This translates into CASSYEGVGELFF.

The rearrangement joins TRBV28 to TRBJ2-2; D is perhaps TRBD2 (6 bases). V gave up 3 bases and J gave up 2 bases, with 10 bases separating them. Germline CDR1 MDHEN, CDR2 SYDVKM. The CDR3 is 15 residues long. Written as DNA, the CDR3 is TGTGCCAGCAGTTTCGAGCGGGCCAACACCGGGGAGCTGTTTTTT. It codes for CASSFERANTGELFF.

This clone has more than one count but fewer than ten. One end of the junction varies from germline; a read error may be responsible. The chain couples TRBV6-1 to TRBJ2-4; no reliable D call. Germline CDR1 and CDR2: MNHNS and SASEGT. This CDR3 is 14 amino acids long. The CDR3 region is CASREVGYKNIQYF. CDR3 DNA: TGTGCCAGCAGGGAAGTGGGGTATAAAAACATTCAGTACTTC.

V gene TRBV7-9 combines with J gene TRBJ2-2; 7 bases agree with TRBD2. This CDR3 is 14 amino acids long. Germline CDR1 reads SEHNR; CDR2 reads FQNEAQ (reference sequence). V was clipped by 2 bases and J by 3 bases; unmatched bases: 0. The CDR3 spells CASSLSGDTGELFF. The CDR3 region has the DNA TGTGCCAGCAGCTTAAGCGGGGACACCGGGGAGCTGTTTTTT.

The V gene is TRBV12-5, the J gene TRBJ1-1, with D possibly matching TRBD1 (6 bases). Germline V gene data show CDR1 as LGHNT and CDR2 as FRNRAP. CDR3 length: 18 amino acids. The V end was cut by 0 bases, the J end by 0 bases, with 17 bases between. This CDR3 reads CASGLVVGTSIVNTEAFF. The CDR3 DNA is TGTGCTAGTGGTTTGGTGGTCGGGACATCCATAGTGAACACTGAAGCTTTCTTT.

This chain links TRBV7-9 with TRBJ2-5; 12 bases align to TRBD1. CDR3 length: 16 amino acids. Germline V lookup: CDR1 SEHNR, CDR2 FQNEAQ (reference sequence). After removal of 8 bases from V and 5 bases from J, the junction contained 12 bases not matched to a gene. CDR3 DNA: TGTGCCAGCTTGCGGGTTGGGACAGGGGGCGCGGAGACCCAGTACTTC. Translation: CASLRVGTGGAETQYF.

CDR3 coding DNA: TGCAGCGTTGCTGTGCCAGGGAGGTACGAGCAGTACTTC. Protein: CSVAVPGRYEQYF. V is TRBV29-1 and J is TRBJ2-7; tentative D call: TRBD2 (6 bases). Trimming left V 4 bases short and J 4 bases short, with 14 bases between. The CDR3 is made up of 13 amino acids. The germline V gene encodes CDR1 SQVTM and CDR2 ANQGSEA.

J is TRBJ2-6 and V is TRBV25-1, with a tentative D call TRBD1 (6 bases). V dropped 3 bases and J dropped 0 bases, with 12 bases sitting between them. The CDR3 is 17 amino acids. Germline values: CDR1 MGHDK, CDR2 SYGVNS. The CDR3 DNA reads TGTGCCAGCAGTGACCCGACAGGCCGCTCTGGGGCCAACGTCCTGACTTTC. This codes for CASSDPTGRSGANVLTF.